The clone carrying this T cell receptor beta chain was seen a handful of times. The data derive from a study of blood T cell repertoires in COVID-19. Libraries were prepared by immunoSEQ multiplex PCR; TCRdb keeps only in-frame clonotypes and omits some of them. The repertoire holds 100,000 to 150,000 clones, with over 80% as singletons. The specimen sequenced was peripheral blood. This clonotype was obtained from a man aged 40-49 years with active or convalescent COVID-19.

The CDR3 region is CASSLSQYEQYF. The CDR3 nucleotides read TGTGCCAGCAGCTTATCCCAATACGAGCAGTACTTC. This sequence joins TRBV7-9 and TRBJ2-7; no firm D call. The V and J ends lost 2 bases and 4 bases respectively, with 6 bases between them. Germline V gives CDR1 SEHNR, CDR2 FQNEAQ (reference sequence). The CDR3 totals 12 residues.